The clone carrying this TCR beta chain occurred a few times. Trimming cost V 3 bases and J 4 bases, with 2 bases left between them. The CDR3 spans 10 residues. CDR1 and CDR2 (germline): DFQATT, SNEGSKA (reference sequence). This record belongs to a study of human T cells and chemical hapten exposure. MiXCR, run by TCRdb on the RACE reads, gives a single entry per CDR3 protein. The table shows over 12,000 distinct CDR3 sequences, with around 17% occurring only once. The sample's time point: patch test 1, 2 weeks after DPC sensitization. The treatment was: therapeutic diphenylcyclopropenone sensitization with weekly scalp DPC.

The rearrangement links TRBV20-1 to TRBJ2-3; D unclear. The TCR was taken from a woman in her twenties or thirties with alopecia areata. Some clones in this sample may be carry-over from other donors' samples. The specimen was whole blood, collected in connection with sensitization to the hapten diphenylcyclopropenone (DPC). The CDR3 loop reads CSARSDTQYF. The DNA for the CDR3 is TGCAGTGCTAGGTCAGATACGCAGTATTTT.